Shown below are 12 T cell receptor beta chains from a single sample sequenced in a study of glioma-infiltrating T cells. The iRepertoire nested amplicon-rescue multiplex PCR amplified TCR alpha and beta CDR3s from RNA. TCRdb called the multiplex PCR reads again in MiXCR, with one record for every CDR3 protein. The data contain about 130,000 distinct CDR3 sequences, approximately 24% of them singletons. The sequenced material came from glioma tissue, nonneoplastic brain tissue, or PBMCs (not recorded which). The source of these receptors is a human donor with low-grade glioma or glioblastoma, undergoing nonglioma brain surgery, or in good health (not recorded which).

This clonotype was seen at least ten times. This chain uses TRBV27 with TRBJ2-7; maybe TRBD2 (6 bases). V was shortened by 7 bases and J by 3 bases, with 16 bases between the two germline ends. The CDR3 is made up of 14 amino acids. Germline-derived CDR1 and CDR2 are MNHEY and SMNVEV (reference sequence). CDR3 region: CASTMGGTIYEQYV. The CDR3 coding sequence is TGTGCCAGCACTATGGGGGGTACCATCTACGAGCAGTACGTC.

The chain has TRBV2 and TRBJ2-1; 7 nucleotides match TRBD1. Germline loops: CDR1 SNHLY, CDR2 FYNNEI. The CDR3 runs 13 residues. Trimming cost V 7 bases and J 5 bases; bases outside gene matches: 5. CDR3 sequence (DNA): TGTGCCAGCAAGGGGACAGCGAACAATGAGCAGTTCTTC. This codes for CASKGTANNEQFF.

Concerning this clonotype: This could be a read error, since a much larger clone is one nucleotide away. V gene TRBV6-5 combines with J gene TRBJ1-2; no reliable D call. Germline V gives CDR1 MNHEY, CDR2 SVGAGI. V was cut by 0 bases and J by 9 bases, with 11 bases left in between. The CDR3 is 13 amino acids. The CDR3 reads CASSYSNTHCYTF. DNA of the CDR3: TGTGCCAGCAGTTACTCGAACACCCATTGCTACACCTTC.

This clonotype was detected ten times or more. The chain recombines TRBV7-3 with TRBJ1-5, with a weak D call TRBD1 (6 bases). The CDR3 is 13 residues long. Germline V gene data show CDR1 as SGHTA and CDR2 as FQGTGA. Trimming shortened V by 5 bases and J by 4 bases, and 9 bases separated the two germline ends. CDR3 residues: CASSPGANQPQHF. The DNA of the CDR3 is TGTGCCAGCAGCCCAGGGGCGAATCAGCCCCAGCATTTT.

The chain has TRBV20-1 and TRBJ2-1; a possible D gene is TRBD2 (6 bases). V was shortened by 6 bases and J by 3 bases, with 15 bases between the two germline ends. The CDR3 consists of 14 residues. The germline CDR1 and CDR2 sequences are DFQATT and SNEGSKA (reference sequence). The CDR3 spells CSAQGGWGYNEQFF. The CDR3 bases are TGCAGTGCCCAAGGAGGGTGGGGCTACAATGAGCAGTTCTTC.

The gene calls are TRBV14 and TRBJ1-4; no definite D call. The CDR3 length is 15 residues. The V end was cut by 0 bases, the J end by 7 bases, with 12 bases between. CDR1 and CDR2 (germline): SGHDN, FVKESK. This chain's CDR3 is CASSQEIGGGEKLFF. CDR3 DNA: TGTGCCAGCAGCCAAGAGATAGGTGGAGGTGAAAAACTGTTTTTT.

Concerning this clonotype itself: One end of the junction is discordant with germline, which a read error may explain. The rearrangement joins TRBV20-1 to TRBJ2-5, with a weak D call TRBD2 (7 bases). The CDR3 totals 15 residues. Looked up from germline, CDR1 is DFQATT and CDR2 is SNEGSKA (reference sequence). This chain's CDR3 is CSARASGGGKETKYF. For the CDR3, the DNA is TGCAGTGCTAGGGCGTCGGGCGGGGGCAAAGAGACCAAGTACTTC.

Only a few counts were recorded for this clonotype. V usage is TRBV5-1 and J usage is TRBJ1-2; D not certain. CDR3 length: 16 amino acids. The V gene lost 0 bases and the J gene lost 0 bases, with 12 bases spanning the gap. Germline V CDR1 and CDR2: SGHRS, YFSETQ. The chain's CDR3 is CASSLGDRFSNYGYTF. In DNA form, the CDR3 reads TGCGCCAGCAGCTTGGGGGATAGGTTTTCTAACTATGGCTACACCTTC.

V and J are TRBV6-1 and TRBJ2-3; TRBD2 matches at 12 bases. Germline values: CDR1 MNHNS, CDR2 SASEGT. Germline trimming cut 6 bases from V and 4 bases from J; bases unmatched to any gene: 20. CDR3 size: 20 residues. For the CDR3, the DNA is TGTGCCAGCAGCTCACCGCAAGGAGTTCGTGCTAGCGGGGGGGCAGATACGCAGTATTTT. Protein sequence: CASSSPQGVRASGGADTQYF.

This clonotype was counted only a few times. V usage is TRBV2 and J usage is TRBJ2-3; the D call may be TRBD1 or TRBD2 (6 bases each). From germline, CDR1 is SNHLY and CDR2 FYNNEI. The CDR3 has 15 residues. The ends were cut back, 7 bases at V and 6 bases at J, with 20 bases in the middle. CDR3 DNA sequence: TGTGCCAGCACCCTGCGACAAGGGGGGTTGGATACGCAGTATTTT. It encodes CASTLRQGGLDTQYF.

This clonotype occurred many times. The chain recombines TRBV27 with TRBJ2-7; no definite D call. This CDR3 has 13 amino acids. The germline V gene has CDR1 MNHEY and CDR2 SMNVEV (reference sequence). The V end lost 2 bases, the J end lost 6 bases, and 11 bases lay between the germline ends. The CDR3 here is CASSLISGREQYV. CDR3 nucleotide sequence: TGTGCCAGCAGTTTAATTTCCGGACGCGAGCAGTACGTC.

This clonotype was counted a few times. The chain combines TRBV19 with TRBJ2-4, with D possibly TRBD1 on 8 matching bases. The germline V gene has CDR1 LNHDA and CDR2 SQIVND (reference sequence). V was trimmed by 9 bases and J by 4 bases, leaving 13 bases between them. The CDR3 is 13 residues long. The CDR3 sequence is CASLQGGKNIQYF. Here the CDR3 DNA reads TGTGCCAGCCTACAGGGGGGGAAAAACATTCAGTACTTC.